The 21 T cell receptor beta chains presented below share a single source sample, sequenced in a study of shared clonotypes between healthy human individuals. Sequencing was performed with immunoSEQ multiplex PCR; in TCRdb, only in-frame clones are kept and a portion is missing. The data contain hundreds of thousands of clones, about 90% of them seen just once; the ten biggest clones take up 20% to 25%. CD45RO-negative, CCR7-positively selected cells formed the naive CD8 fraction, excluding terminally differentiated effector memory CD45RA+ cells. Sample: naive CD8+ T cells sorted from blood. The receptors were sampled from a man aged 25 to 40 in good health.

V gene TRBV7-9 combines with J gene TRBJ1-5; D is unresolved. Trimming left V 2 bases short and J 8 bases short, with 7 bases between. The CDR3 loop spans 12 amino acids. Germline CDR1 SEHNR, CDR2 FQNEAQ (reference sequence). CDR3 nucleotides: TGTGCCAGCAGCTTACAGGAGGAGCCCCAGCATTTT. Its translation: CASSLQEEPQHF. The complete variable domain, with remaining parts taken from reference TRBV7-9 and TRBJ1-5, reads DTGVSQNPRHKITKRGQNVTFRCDPISEHNRLYWYRQTLGQGPEFLTYFQNEAQLEKSRLLSDRFSAERPKGSFSTLEIQRTEQGDSAMYLCASSLQEEPQHFGDGTRLSIL.

The table lists this clone with a count of one. The chain uses TRBV27 and TRBJ2-5; D uncertain. This CDR3 has 15 amino acids. The V and J ends lost 4 bases and 1 base respectively, with 13 bases between them. CDR1 and CDR2 from the germline V gene are MNHEY and SMNVEV (reference sequence). The CDR3 nucleotides read TGTGCCAGCAGTTCCGAGAGCGCGTCCCAAGAGACCCAGTACTTC. As protein: CASSSESASQETQYF.

This chain uses TRBV11-2 with TRBJ1-1; 7 bases are shared with TRBD1. This CDR3 contains 15 residues. Germline lookup yields CDR1 SGHAT and CDR2 FQNNGV. The V gene end was trimmed by 3 bases and the J gene end by 7 bases; junction bases not matched to a gene: 11. The CDR3 protein is CASSFYTGVQDEAFF. CDR3 sequence (DNA): TGTGCCAGCAGCTTCTATACAGGGGTCCAGGATGAAGCTTTCTTT.

This clone was detected once. J is TRBJ2-3 and V is TRBV7-3, with 12 bases aligning to TRBD2. Per germline, CDR1 SGHTA and CDR2 FQGTGA. Trimming cost V 1 base and J 0 bases; bases outside gene matches: 5. The CDR3 is made up of 18 amino acids. CDR3 nucleotide sequence: TGTGCCAGCAGCTTAAAAGGACTAGCGGGATCTAGCACAGATACGCAGTATTTT. Residues: CASSLKGLAGSSTDTQYF.

CDR3 DNA sequence: TGTGCCAGCCCCGGGACAGGGGTTACCGGGGAGCTGTTTTTT. Residues: CASPGTGVTGELFF. The chain has TRBV6-1 and TRBJ2-2; TRBD1 matches 10 bases. V gave up 8 bases and J gave up 5 bases; unmatched junction bases: 5. The CDR3 has 14 residues. In germline, CDR1 is MNHNS, CDR2 SASEGT.

This chain uses TRBV19 with TRBJ2-5, with 10 bases matching TRBD2. CDR1 and CDR2 (germline): LNHDA, SQIVND (reference sequence). This CDR3 contains 15 residues. Trimming cost V 5 bases and J 2 bases; bases outside gene matches: 5. This CDR3 is CASSAGLALQETQYF. The CDR3 DNA reads TGTGCCAGTAGTGCGGGACTAGCGTTACAAGAGACCCAGTACTTC.

This clone occurred once. The V call is TRBV25-1, the J call TRBJ1-5; the D is unclear. The ends were cut back, 1 base at V and 0 bases at J, with 7 bases in the middle. Germline V lookup: CDR1 MGHDK, CDR2 SYGVNS. The CDR3 runs to 15 residues. For the CDR3, the DNA is TGTGCCAGCAGTGAATCGTTAGATAGCAATCAGCCCCAGCATTTT. Amino acid sequence: CASSESLDSNQPQHF.

The V call is TRBV9, the J call TRBJ1-1; 10 bases align to TRBD1. The J segment lost 5 bases and the V segment lost 2 bases, leaving 3 bases of the junction unmatched. There are 14 residues in the CDR3. Germline loops: CDR1 SGDLS, CDR2 YYNGEE. In nucleotides, the CDR3 is TGTGCCAGCAGCGTTGGGGGACAGGGGACTGAAGCTTTCTTT. It specifies CASSVGGQGTEAFF.

The rearrangement joins TRBV5-1 to TRBJ2-7; D perhaps matches TRBD1 (5 bases). The V end was cut by 0 bases, the J end by 7 bases, with 11 bases between. This CDR3 is built from 13 residues. The V gene's germline CDR1 is SGHRS and CDR2 YFSETQ. This chain's CDR3 is CASSLGQGWEQYF. The CDR3 nucleotides read TGCGCCAGCAGCTTGGGGCAGGGTTGGGAGCAGTACTTC. Using reference TRBV5-1 and TRBJ2-7 for the parts outside the CDR3, the full variable domain is KAGVTQTPRYLIKTRGQQVTLSCSPISGHRSVSWYQQTPGQGLQFLFEYFSETQRNKGNFPGRFSGRQFSNSRSEMNVSTLELGDSALYLCASSLGQGWEQYFGPGTRLTVT.

The V and J genes are TRBV19 and TRBJ2-7; 7 bases are shared with TRBD2. The CDR3 covers 13 residues. V gave up 5 bases and J gave up 6 bases; unmatched junction bases: 7. Germline-derived CDR1 and CDR2 are LNHDA and SQIVND (reference sequence). The CDR3 is CASSPVRGVEQYF. The CDR3, as DNA: TGTGCCAGTAGTCCCGTCCGGGGGGTCGAGCAGTACTTC.

The chain couples TRBV19 to TRBJ2-2; D call uncertain. V gave up 3 bases and J gave up 5 bases, with 7 bases separating them. The germline V gene encodes CDR1 LNHDA and CDR2 SQIVND (reference sequence). This CDR3 contains 13 residues. For the CDR3, the DNA is TGTGCCAGTAGTATGCCGTGGACCGGGGAGCTGTTTTTT. Protein sequence: CASSMPWTGELFF.

This chain uses TRBV28 with TRBJ2-7; 11 nucleotides align to TRBD2. This CDR3 is 21 amino acids long. V was clipped by 2 bases and J by 0 bases; unmatched bases: 18. The germline V gene encodes CDR1 MDHEN and CDR2 SYDVKM. The DNA of the CDR3 is TGTGCCAGCAGTTTACCAACTAGCGGGAGTTTGTATGGGGATAACTCCTACGAGCAGTACTTC. Its protein product is CASSLPTSGSLYGDNSYEQYF.

The chain employs TRBV5-4 and TRBJ2-1; D remains unclear. V was pared by 2 bases and J by 0 bases, with 6 bases between. The germline V gene encodes CDR1 SGHNT and CDR2 YYREEE (reference sequence). The CDR3 loop spans 14 amino acids. CDR3 coding DNA: TGTGCCAGCAGCTTACAAAGCTCCTACAATGAGCAGTTCTTC. As protein: CASSLQSSYNEQFF.

The genes are TRBV5-1 and TRBJ2-7, with no clear D. There are 15 residues in the CDR3. Trimming removed 4 bases from V and 0 bases from J, with 14 bases in between. CDR1 is SGHRS, CDR2 YFSETQ, per germline. The CDR3 loop is CASSQGRMDSYEQYF. The DNA of the CDR3 is TGCGCCAGCAGCCAAGGACGGATGGACTCCTACGAGCAGTACTTC.

Notes on this clone: This may stem from a read error, because a much larger clone lies one nucleotide away. V is TRBV2 and J is TRBJ1-4; no clear D gene. The CDR3 totals 13 residues. The V gene lost 5 bases and the J gene lost 3 bases, with 7 bases spanning the gap. Per the germline V gene, CDR1 is SNHLY and CDR2 is FYNNEI. The CDR3 sequence is CASSPGPNEKLFF. The CDR3 nucleotides are TGTGCCAGCAGTCCCGGGCCTAATGAAAAACTGTTTTTT.

In DNA form, the CDR3 reads TGTGCCAGTAGTAGCGTTACATCAGATACGCAGTATTTT. It specifies CASSSVTSDTQYF. The chain is built from TRBV19 and TRBJ2-3; D is unresolved. CDR3 length: 13 residues. Per the germline V gene, CDR1 is LNHDA and CDR2 is SQIVND (reference sequence). Trimming cost V 4 bases and J 4 bases, with 9 bases left between them.

To note about this clone: This specimen includes other DNA sequences encoding the same CDR3. The V gene is TRBV9, the J gene TRBJ2-1; D remains unclear. Trimming removed 4 bases from V and 4 bases from J, with 6 bases in between. The CDR3 runs 12 residues. CDR1 is SGDLS, CDR2 YYNGEE, per germline. The CDR3 region has the DNA TGTGCCAGCAGCCCCGGGTACAATGAGCAGTTCTTC. Translated: CASSPGYNEQFF.

The chain couples TRBV19 to TRBJ2-7; 8 nucleotides line up with TRBD2. The CDR3 has 15 amino acids. The germline V gene encodes CDR1 LNHDA and CDR2 SQIVND (reference sequence). Germline trimming cut 6 bases from V and 4 bases from J; bases unmatched to any gene: 11. CDR3 sequence: CASRISGSPRYEQYF. The CDR3 nucleotides read TGTGCCAGTAGGATAAGCGGGAGCCCCCGATACGAGCAGTACTTC.

The chain joins TRBV28 to TRBJ2-5, with unresolved D. CDR3 size: 18 residues. Trimming removed 1 base from V and 2 bases from J, with 20 bases in between. The germline V gene has CDR1 MDHEN and CDR2 SYDVKM. CDR3 loop: CASSLSPFRFQDQETQYF. DNA for the CDR3: TGTGCCAGCAGTTTATCCCCCTTTCGTTTCCAGGATCAAGAGACCCAGTACTTC. Combining the CDR3 with reference TRBV28 and TRBJ2-5 gives the whole variable domain DVKVTQSSRYLVKRTGEKVFLECVQDMDHENMFWYRQDPGLGLRLIYFSYDVKMKEKGDIPEGYSVSREKKERFSLILESASTNQTSMYLCASSLSPFRFQDQETQYFGPGTRLLVL.

With respect to this clone: A read error may account for a junction end that differs from germline. V and J are TRBV7-7 and TRBJ2-2; D gene uncertain. Germline CDR1 SSHAT, CDR2 FNYEAQ (reference sequence). The CDR3 runs to 16 residues. The CDR3 here is CASSLFVGVNTGELFF. For the CDR3, the DNA is TGTGCTAGCAGCTTGTTTGTTGGGGTGAACACCGGGGAGCTGTTTTTT.

The chain couples TRBV28 to TRBJ2-7; D is unclear. The CDR3 extends over 11 amino acids. The germline V gene has CDR1 MDHEN and CDR2 SYDVKM. The V and J ends lost 8 bases and 2 bases respectively, with 7 bases between them. DNA of the CDR3: TGTGCCAGCGGGTCTGCCTACGAGCAGTACTTC. Translation gives CASGSAYEQYF.